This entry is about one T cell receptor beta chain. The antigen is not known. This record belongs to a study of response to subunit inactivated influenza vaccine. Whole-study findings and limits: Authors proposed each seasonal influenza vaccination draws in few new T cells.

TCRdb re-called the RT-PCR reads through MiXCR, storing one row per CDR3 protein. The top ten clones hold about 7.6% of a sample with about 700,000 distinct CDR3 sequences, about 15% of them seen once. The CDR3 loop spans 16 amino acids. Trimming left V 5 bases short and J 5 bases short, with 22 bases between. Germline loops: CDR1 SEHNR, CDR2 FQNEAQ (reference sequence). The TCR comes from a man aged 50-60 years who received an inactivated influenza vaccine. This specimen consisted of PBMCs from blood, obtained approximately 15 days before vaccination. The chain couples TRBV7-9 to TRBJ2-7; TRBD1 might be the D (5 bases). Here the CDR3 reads CASSPRPYSVGDEQYF. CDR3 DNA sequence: TGTGCCAGCAGCCCGCGGCCATACTCCGTAGGGGACGAGCAGTACTTC.